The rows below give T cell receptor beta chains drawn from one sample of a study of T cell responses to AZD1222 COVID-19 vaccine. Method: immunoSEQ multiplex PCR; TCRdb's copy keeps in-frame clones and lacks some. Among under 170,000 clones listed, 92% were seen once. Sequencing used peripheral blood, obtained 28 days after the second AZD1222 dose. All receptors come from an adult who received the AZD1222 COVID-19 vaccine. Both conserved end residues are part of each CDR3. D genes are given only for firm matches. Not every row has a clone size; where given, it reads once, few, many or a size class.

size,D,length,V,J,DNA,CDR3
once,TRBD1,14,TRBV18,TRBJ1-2,TGTGCCAGCTCATCGACGGACAGGGGTAATGGCTACACCTTC,CASSSTDRGNGYTF
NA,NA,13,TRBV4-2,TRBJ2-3,TGTGCCAGCAGCCAAGATCACATGGATACGCAGTATTTT,CASSQDHMDTQYF
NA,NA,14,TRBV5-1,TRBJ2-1,TGCGCCAGCAGCGAGGGACGATCCTACAATGAGCAGTTCTTC,CASSEGRSYNEQFF
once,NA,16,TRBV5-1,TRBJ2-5,TGCGCCAGCAGCTTAGGTTCGCAGGGACGTGGAGAGACCCAGTACTTC,CASSLGSQGRGETQYF
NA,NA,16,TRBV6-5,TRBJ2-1,TGTGCCAGCAGTTACTCGGAGGGGAGCTCCTACAATGAGCAGTTCTTC,CASSYSEGSSYNEQFF
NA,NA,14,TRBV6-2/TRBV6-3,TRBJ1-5,TGTGCCAGCAGTTTTAGTGGTTTTAATCAGCCCCAGCATTTT,CASSFSGFNQPQHF
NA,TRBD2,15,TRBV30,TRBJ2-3,TGTGCCCCCAGATGTTCCGGGAGGGGCCCAGATACGCAGTATTTT,CAPRCSGRGPDTQYF
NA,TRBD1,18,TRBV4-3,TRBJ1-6,TGCGCCAGCAGCCAAGATACACTCCGGGACAGGGGAGTTTCACCCCTCCACTTT,CASSQDTLRDRGVSPLHF
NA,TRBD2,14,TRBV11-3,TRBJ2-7,TGTGCCAGCAGCTTACCGACTAGCGGCTACGAGCAGTACTTC,CASSLPTSGYEQYF
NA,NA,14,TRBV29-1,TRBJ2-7,TGCAGCGTTGAAGCGGGGATCGCCCCCTACGAGCAGTACTTC,CSVEAGIAPYEQYF
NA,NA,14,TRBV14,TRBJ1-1,TGTGCCAGCAGCCAAGTAGTCAGGGGACATGAAGCTTTCTTT,CASSQVVRGHEAFF
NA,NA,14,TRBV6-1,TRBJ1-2,TGTGCCAGCAGTGAACAACAGGGCGGGGATGGCTACACCTTC,CASSEQQGGDGYTF
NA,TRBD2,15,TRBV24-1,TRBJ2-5,TGTGCCACCAGTGATTTGGCGGGAGGACGAGAGACCCAGTACTTC,CATSDLAGGRETQYF
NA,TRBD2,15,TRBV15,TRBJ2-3,TGTGCCACCAGCAGAGGGCGGGGGAGCACAGATACGCAGTATTTT,CATSRGRGSTDTQYF
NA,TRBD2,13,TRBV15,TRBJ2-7,TGTGCCACCAGCGCGGGACTATACTACGAGCAGTACTTC,CATSAGLYYEQYF